This paragraph covers one T cell receptor (beta chain) sequence. The data stem from a study of shared clonotypes between healthy human individuals. Profiling relied on immunoSEQ multiplex PCR, and the TCRdb table lists in-frame clones only, not all of them. Altogether 400,000 to 600,000 clones are present, 90% to 96% being singletons, with the ten largest covering around 0.067%. The sample taken for sequencing was naive CD4+ T cells sorted from blood. Subset described: CD45RA+ positively selected. This receptor was taken from a young woman in good health.

CDR3 bases: TGTGCCAGCCGGGACTACCTGGGAGGGACCCAGTACTTC. Translating gives CASRDYLGGTQYF. V gene TRBV27 combines with J gene TRBJ2-5; 7 bases fit TRBD2. V was clipped by 8 bases and J by 7 bases; unmatched bases: 10. Germline loops: CDR1 MNHEY, CDR2 SMNVEV (reference sequence). The CDR3 has 13 residues.